Following are 4 T cell receptor beta chains from one sample sequenced in a study of blood T cell repertoires in COVID-19. The protocol was immunoSEQ multiplex PCR, while the TCRdb copy is restricted to in-frame clones and leaves out a portion. The data show 270,000 or so clones, under 90% seen once. Sequenced material: peripheral blood. The receptors originated from a woman in her fifties or sixties who had recovered from COVID-19.

The chain combines TRBV10-1 with TRBJ2-5; D is ambiguous. This CDR3 spans 15 amino acids. Germline V gene data show CDR1 as WNHNN and CDR2 as SYGVQD (reference sequence). The V end lost 7 bases, the J end lost 2 bases, and 17 bases lay between the germline ends. CDR3 loop: CASKLVQAAQETQYF. The CDR3 region has the DNA TGCGCCAGCAAATTAGTCCAGGCAGCTCAAGAGACCCAGTACTTC.

The V call is TRBV28, the J call TRBJ2-7; 11 bases line up with TRBD1. Germline CDR1 is MDHEN and CDR2 is SYDVKM. Trimming at V came to 2 bases and at J to 4 bases, leaving 4 bases not matched to a gene. There are 15 residues in the CDR3. The CDR3 loop is CASSLHRDRGYEQYF. In DNA form, the CDR3 reads TGTGCCAGCAGTTTACACCGGGACAGGGGGTACGAGCAGTACTTC. Full variable domain (remainder filled in from reference TRBV28 and TRBJ2-7): DVKVTQSSRYLVKRTGEKVFLECVQDMDHENMFWYRQDPGLGLRLIYFSYDVKMKEKGDIPEGYSVSREKKERFSLILESASTNQTSMYLCASSLHRDRGYEQYFGPGTRLTVT.

This chain links TRBV4-3 with TRBJ2-7, with TRBD2 matching over 10 bases. With V trimmed by 4 bases and J by 6 bases, 6 bases remained unmatched. The CDR3 loop spans 14 amino acids. The germline V gene has CDR1 LGHNA and CDR2 YSLEER. CDR3 region: CASSPSGGAFEQYF. The CDR3, as DNA: TGCGCCAGCAGCCCCAGCGGGGGGGCTTTCGAGCAGTACTTC.

The chain is built from TRBV7-3 and TRBJ2-2, with 7 nucleotides matching TRBD2. The CDR3 is 15 residues long. V shed 2 bases, J shed 5 bases, and the junction held 5 bases outside the gene matches. Germline V lookup: CDR1 SGHTA, CDR2 FQGTGA. The DNA for the CDR3 is TGTGCCAGCAGCTTACGCGGGGGAAATACCGGGGAGCTGTTTTTT. Translated, it gives CASSLRGGNTGELFF.